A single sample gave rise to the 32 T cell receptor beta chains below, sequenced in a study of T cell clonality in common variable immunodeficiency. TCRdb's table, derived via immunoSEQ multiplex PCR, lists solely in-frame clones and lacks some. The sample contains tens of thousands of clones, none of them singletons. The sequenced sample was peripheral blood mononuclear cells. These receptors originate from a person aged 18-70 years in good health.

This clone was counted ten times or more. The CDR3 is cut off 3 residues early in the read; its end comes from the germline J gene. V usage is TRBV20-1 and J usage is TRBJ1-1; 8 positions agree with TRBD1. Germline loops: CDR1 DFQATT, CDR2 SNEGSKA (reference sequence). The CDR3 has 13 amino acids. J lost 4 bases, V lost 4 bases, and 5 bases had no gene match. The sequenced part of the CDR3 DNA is TGCAGTGCTAAAAGAGGACAGGGCACTGAA. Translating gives CSAKRGQGTE. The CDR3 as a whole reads CSAKRGQGTEAFF.

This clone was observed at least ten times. The CDR3 here is CSAKITGGRGTEAFF. The CDR3 bases that were read are TGCAGTGCTAAAATAACCGGGGGGCGCGGGACTGAA. The rearrangement joins TRBV20-1 to TRBJ1-1; maybe TRBD1 (6 bases). The CDR3 end is not reached by the read, which stops 3 residues before it; the germline J gene fills it in. Trimming stripped 4 bases from V and 5 bases from J, with 20 bases between. Germline V gene sequence: CDR1 DFQATT, CDR2 SNEGSKA (reference sequence). The CDR3 covers 15 residues.

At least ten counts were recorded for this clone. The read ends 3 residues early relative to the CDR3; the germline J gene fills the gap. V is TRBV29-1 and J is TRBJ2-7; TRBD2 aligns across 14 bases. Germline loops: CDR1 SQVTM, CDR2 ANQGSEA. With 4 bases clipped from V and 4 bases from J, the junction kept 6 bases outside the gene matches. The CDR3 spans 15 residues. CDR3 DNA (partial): TGCAGCGTTGTCGGGACTAGCGGGGGCCAGTACGAG. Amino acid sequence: CSVVGTSGGQYE. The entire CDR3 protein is CSVVGTSGGQYEQYF.

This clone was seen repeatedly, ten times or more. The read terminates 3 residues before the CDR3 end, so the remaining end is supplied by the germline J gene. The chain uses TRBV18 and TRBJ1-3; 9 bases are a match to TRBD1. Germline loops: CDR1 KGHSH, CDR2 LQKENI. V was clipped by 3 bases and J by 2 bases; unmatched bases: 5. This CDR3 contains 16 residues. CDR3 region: CASSPRRDRAGNTIYF. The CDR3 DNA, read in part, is TGTGCCAGCTCACCTAGAAGGGACAGGGCTGGAAACACC. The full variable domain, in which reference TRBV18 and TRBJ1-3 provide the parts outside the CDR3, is NAGVMQNPRHLVRRRGQEARLRCSPMKGHSHVYWYRQLPEEGLKFMVYLQKENIIDESGMPKERFSAEFPKEGPSILRIQQVVRGDSAAYFCASSPRRDRAGNTIYFGEGSWLTVV.

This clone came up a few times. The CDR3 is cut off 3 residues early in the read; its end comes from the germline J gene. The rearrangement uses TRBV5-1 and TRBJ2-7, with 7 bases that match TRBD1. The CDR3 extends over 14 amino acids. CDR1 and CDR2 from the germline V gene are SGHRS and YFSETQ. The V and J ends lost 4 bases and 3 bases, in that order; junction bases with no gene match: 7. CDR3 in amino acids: CASSHVGQYYEQYF. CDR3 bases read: TGCGCCAGCAGCCACGTGGGACAGTACTACGAG.

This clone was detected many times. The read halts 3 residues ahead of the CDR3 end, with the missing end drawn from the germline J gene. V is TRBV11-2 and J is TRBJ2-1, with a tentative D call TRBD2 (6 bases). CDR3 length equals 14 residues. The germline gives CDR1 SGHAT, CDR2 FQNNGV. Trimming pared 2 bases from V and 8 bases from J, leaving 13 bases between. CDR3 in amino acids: CASSLSLRGDEQFF. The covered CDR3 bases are TGTGCCAGCAGCTTAAGCCTGCGGGGAGATGAG.

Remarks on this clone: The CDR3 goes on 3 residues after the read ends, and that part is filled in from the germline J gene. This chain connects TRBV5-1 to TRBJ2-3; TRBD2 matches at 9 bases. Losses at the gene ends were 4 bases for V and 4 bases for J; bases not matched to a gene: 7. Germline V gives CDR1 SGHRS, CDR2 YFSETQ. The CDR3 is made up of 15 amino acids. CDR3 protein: CASSRTGTSSDTQYF. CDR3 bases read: TGCGCCAGCAGCAGGACCGGGACTAGCTCAGATACG.

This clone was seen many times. Partial CDR3 DNA: TGTGCCAGCAGTTCGAGTGACCGGGACTACAACCAAGAGACC. Its protein product is CASSSSDRDYNQET. The entire CDR3 is CASSSSDRDYNQETQYF. J is TRBJ2-5 and V is TRBV28, with 7 bases aligning to TRBD2. With the read ending 3 residues before the CDR3 end, the germline J gene is used to fill in that end. The germline gives CDR1 MDHEN, CDR2 SYDVKM. Trimming at V came to 4 bases and at J to 0 bases, leaving 11 bases not matched to a gene. This CDR3 has 17 residues.

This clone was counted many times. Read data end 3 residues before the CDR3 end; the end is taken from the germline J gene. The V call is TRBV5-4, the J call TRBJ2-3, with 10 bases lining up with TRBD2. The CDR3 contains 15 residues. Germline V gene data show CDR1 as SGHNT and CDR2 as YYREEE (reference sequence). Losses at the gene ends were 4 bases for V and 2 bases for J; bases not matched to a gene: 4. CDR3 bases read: TGTGCCAGCAGCAACAGCGGGGGGGCCACAGATACG. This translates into CASSNSGGATDT. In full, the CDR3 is CASSNSGGATDTQYF.

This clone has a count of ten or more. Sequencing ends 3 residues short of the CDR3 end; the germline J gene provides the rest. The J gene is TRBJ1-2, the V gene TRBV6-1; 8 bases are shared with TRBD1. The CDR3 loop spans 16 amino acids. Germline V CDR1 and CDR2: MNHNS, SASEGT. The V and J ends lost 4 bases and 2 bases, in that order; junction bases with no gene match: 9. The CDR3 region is CASSGTGPPANYGYTF. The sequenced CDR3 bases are TGTGCCAGCAGTGGGACAGGGCCTCCGGCGAACTATGGC.

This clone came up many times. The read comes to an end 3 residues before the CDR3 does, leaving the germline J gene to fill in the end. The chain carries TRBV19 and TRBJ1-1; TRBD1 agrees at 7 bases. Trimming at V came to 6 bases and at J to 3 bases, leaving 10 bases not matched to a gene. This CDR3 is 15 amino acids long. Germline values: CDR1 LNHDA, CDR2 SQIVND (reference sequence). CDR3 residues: CASREIQGIDTEAFF. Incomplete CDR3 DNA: TGTGCCAGTAGGGAAATACAGGGGATCGACACTGAA. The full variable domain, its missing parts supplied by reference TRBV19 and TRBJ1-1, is DGGITQSPKYLFRKEGQNVTLSCEQNLNHDAMYWYRQDPGQGLRLIYYSQIVNDFQKGDIAEGYSVSREKKESFPLTVTSAQKNPTAFYLCASREIQGIDTEAFFGQGTRLTVV.

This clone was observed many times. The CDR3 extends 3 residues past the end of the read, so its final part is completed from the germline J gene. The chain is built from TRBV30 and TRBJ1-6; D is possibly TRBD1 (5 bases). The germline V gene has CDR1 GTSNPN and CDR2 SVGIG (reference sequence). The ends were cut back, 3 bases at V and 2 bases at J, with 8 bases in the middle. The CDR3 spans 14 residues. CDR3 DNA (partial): TGTGCCTGGAGGGCAGGGACCTATAATTCACCC. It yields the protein CAWRAGTYNSP. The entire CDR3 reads CAWRAGTYNSPLHF.

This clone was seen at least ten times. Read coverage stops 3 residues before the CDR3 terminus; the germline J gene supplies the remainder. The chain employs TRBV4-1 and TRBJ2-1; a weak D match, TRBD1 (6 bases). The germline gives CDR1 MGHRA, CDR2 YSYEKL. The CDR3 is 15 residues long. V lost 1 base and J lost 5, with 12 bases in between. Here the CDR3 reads CASSQGVGQNNEQFF. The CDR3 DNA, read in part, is TGCGCCAGCAGCCAAGGGGTGGGACAAAACAATGAG.

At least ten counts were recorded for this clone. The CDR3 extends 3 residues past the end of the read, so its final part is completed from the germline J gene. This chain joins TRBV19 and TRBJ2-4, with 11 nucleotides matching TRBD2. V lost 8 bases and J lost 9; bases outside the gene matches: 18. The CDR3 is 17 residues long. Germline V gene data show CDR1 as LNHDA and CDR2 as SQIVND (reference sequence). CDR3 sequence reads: CASATSGSEVVQGIQYF. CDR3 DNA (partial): TGTGCCAGTGCAACTAGCGGGAGCGAGGTCGTTCAAGGCATT.

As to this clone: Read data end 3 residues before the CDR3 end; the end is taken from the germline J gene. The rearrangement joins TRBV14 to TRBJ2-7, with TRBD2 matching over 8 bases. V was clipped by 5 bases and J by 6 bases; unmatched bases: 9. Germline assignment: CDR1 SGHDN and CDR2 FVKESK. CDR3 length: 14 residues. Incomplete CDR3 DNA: TGTGCCAGCAGCGCCAGCGGGGGCTCCCCCGAG. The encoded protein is CASSASGGSPE. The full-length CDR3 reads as CASSASGGSPEQYF.

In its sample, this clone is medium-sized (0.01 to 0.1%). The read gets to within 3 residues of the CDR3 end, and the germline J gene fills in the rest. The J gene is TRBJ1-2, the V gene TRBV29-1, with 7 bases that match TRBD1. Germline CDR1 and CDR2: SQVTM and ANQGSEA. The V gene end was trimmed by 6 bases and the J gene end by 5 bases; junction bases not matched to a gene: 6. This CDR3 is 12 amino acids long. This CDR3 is CSVGQAIYGYTF. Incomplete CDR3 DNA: TGCAGCGTCGGACAGGCTATTTATGGC.

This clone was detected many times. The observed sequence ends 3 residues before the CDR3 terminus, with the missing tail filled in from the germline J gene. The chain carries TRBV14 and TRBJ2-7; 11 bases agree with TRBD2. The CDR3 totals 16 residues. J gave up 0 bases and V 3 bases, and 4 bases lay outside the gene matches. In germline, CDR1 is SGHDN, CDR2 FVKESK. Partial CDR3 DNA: TGTGCCAGCAGCCAGGTACTAGCGGGAGTCTCCTACGAG. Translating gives CASSQVLAGVSYE. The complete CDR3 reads CASSQVLAGVSYEQYF.

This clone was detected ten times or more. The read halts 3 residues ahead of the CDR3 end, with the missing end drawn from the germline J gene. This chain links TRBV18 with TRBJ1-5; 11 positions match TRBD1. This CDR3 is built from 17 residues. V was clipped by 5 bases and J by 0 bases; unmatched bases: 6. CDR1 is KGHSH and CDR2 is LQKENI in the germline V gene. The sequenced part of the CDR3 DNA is TGTGCCAGCTCAACGGGGACAGGGGGTCCTAGCAATCAGCCC. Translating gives CASSTGTGGPSNQP. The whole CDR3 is CASSTGTGGPSNQPQHF.

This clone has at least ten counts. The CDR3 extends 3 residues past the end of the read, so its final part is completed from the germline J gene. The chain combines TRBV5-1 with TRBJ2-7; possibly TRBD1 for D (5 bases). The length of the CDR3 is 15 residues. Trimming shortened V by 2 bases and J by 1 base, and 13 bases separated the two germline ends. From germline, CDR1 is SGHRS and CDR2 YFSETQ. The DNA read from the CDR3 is TGCGCCAGCAGCTTAGAGGTGTCAGGGTCCTACGAG. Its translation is CASSLEVSGSYE. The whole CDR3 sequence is CASSLEVSGSYEQYF.

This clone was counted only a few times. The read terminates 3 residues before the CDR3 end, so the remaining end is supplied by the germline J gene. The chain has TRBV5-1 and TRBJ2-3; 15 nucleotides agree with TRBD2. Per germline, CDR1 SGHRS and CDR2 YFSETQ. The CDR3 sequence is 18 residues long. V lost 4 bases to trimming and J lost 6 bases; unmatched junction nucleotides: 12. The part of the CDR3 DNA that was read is TGCGCCAGCAGCACCGGACTAGCGGGAGGGAGAAGCGGGGATACG. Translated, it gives CASSTGLAGGRSGDT. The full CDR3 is CASSTGLAGGRSGDTQYF.

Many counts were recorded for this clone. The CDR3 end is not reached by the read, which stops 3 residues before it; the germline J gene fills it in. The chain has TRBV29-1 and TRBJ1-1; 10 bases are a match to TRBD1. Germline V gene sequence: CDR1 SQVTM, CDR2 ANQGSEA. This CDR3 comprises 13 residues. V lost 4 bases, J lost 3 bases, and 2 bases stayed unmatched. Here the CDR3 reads CSVVGTGDTEAFF. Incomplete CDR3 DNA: TGCAGCGTTGTAGGGACAGGGGACACTGAA. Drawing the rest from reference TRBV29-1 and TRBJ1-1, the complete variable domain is SAVISQKPSRDICQRGTSLTIQCQVDSQVTMMFWYRQQPGQSLTLIATANQGSEATYESGFVIDKFPISRPNLTFSTLTVSNMSPEDSSIYLCSVVGTGDTEAFFGQGTRLTVV.

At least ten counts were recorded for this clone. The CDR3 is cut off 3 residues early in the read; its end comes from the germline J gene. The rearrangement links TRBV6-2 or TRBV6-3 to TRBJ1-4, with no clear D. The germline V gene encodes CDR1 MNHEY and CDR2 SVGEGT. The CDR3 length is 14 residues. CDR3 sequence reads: CASSSSTSGRKLFF. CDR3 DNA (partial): TGTGCCAGCAGTAGTTCGACAAGTGGCAGGAAA.

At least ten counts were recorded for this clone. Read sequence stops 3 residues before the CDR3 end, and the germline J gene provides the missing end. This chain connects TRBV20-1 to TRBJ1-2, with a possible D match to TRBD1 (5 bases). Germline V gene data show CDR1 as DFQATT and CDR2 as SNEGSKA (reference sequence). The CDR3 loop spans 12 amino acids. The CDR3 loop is CSARPGGESYTF. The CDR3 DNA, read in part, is TGCAGTGCTAGACCCGGGGGGGAGAGC.

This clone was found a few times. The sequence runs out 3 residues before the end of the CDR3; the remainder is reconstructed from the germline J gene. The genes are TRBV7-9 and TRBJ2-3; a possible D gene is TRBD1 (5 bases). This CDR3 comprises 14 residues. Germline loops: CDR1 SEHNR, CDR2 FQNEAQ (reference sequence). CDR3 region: CASSSSGFNQPQYF. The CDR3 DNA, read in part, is TGTGCCAGCAGTTCTTCAGGGTTCAATCAGCCG. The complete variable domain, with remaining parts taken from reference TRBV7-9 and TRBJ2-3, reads DTGVSQNPRHKITKRGQNVTFRCDPISEHNRLYWYRQTLGQGPEFLTYFQNEAQLEKSRLLSDRFSAERPKGSFSTLEIQRTEQGDSAMYLCASSSSGFNQPQYFGPGTRLTVL.

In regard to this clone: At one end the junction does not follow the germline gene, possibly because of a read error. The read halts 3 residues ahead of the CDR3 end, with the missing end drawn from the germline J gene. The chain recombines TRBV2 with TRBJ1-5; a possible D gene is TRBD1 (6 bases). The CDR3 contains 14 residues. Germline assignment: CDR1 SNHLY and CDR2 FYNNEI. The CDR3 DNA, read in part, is TGTGCCAGCAGTGAATCTGGGGGCAAACAGCCC. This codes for CASSESGGKQP. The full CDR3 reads CASSESGGKQPQHF.

Here the CDR3 reads CASSKLPTYEQYF. CDR3 DNA, as far as it was read: TGTGCCAGCAGCAAACTTCCTACCTACGAG. V and J are TRBV7-2 and TRBJ2-7; D unresolved. The CDR3 goes on 3 residues after the read ends, and that part is filled in from the germline J gene. Germline V CDR1 and CDR2: SGHTA, FQGNSA. V lost 5 bases to trimming and J lost 2 bases, with 10 bases between them. The CDR3 length is 13 residues.

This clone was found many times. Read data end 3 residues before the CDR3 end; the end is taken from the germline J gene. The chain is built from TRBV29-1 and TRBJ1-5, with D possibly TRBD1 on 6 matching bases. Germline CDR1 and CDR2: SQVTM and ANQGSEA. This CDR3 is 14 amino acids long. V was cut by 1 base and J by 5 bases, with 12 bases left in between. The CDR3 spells CSVEVGGGDQPQHF. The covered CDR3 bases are TGCAGCGTTGAAGTAGGGGGAGGGGATCAGCCC. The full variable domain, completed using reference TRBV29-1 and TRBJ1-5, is SAVISQKPSRDICQRGTSLTIQCQVDSQVTMMFWYRQQPGQSLTLIATANQGSEATYESGFVIDKFPISRPNLTFSTLTVSNMSPEDSSIYLCSVEVGGGDQPQHFGDGTRLSIL.

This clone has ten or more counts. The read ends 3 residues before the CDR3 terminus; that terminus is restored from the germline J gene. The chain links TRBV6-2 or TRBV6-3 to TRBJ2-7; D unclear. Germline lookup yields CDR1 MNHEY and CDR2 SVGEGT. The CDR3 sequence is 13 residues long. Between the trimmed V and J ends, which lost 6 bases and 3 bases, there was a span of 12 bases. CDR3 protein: CASRGGRSYEQYF. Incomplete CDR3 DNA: TGTGCCAGCAGAGGCGGTAGAAGCTACGAG.

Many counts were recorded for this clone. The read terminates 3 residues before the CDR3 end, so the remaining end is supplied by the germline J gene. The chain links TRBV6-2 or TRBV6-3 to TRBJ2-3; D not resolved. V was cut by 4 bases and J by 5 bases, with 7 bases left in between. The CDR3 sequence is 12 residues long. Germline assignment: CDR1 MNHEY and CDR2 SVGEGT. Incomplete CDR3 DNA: TGTGCCAGCAGTTTTCCTGTAGATACG. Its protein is CASSFPVDT. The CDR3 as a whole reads CASSFPVDTQYF.

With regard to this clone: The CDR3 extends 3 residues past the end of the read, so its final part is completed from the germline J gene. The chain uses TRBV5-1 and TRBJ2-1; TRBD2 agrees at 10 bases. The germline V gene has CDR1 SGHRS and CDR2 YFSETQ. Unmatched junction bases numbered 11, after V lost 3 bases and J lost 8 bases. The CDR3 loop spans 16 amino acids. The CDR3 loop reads CASSSLAGGGSDEQFF. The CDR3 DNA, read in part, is TGCGCCAGCAGCTCCTTAGCGGGAGGAGGGAGCGATGAG.

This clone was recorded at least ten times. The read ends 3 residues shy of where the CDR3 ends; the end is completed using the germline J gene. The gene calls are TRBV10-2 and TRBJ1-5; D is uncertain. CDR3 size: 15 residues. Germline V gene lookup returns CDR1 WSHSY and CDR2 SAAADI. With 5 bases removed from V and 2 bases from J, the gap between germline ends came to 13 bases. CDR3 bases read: TGCGCCAGCAGTAGGACTCGGGGAGGCAATCAGCCC. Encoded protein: CASSRTRGGNQP. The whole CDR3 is CASSRTRGGNQPQHF.

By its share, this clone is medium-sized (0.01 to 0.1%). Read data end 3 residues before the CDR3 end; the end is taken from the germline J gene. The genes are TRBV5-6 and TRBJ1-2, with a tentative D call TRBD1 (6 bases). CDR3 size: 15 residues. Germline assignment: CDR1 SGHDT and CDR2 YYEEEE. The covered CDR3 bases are TGTGCCAGCAGTCAATTTTTGCAGGGGAGCGGAGGC. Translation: CASSQFLQGSGG. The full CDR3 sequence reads CASSQFLQGSGGYTF.